One and the same sample provided the 19 T cell receptor beta chains below, sequenced in a study of cytomegalovirus exposure and HLA in healthy donors. This PCR relied on a set of 60 Vbeta primers and 13 Jbeta primers. The data were produced by immunoSEQ multiplex PCR, yet TCRdb's version contains in-frame clones alone and is incomplete. The data show 130,000 to 150,000 clones, 60% to 85% seen once. The sample was PBMCs. The origin of the receptors is a man in his forties in good health and CMV-seropositive.

The chain has TRBV5-6 and TRBJ2-1; the D gene is possibly TRBD1 (7 bases). The CDR3 spans 13 residues. Germline CDR1 is SGHDT and CDR2 is YYEEEE. V lost 0 bases and J lost 9, with 10 bases in between. For the CDR3, the DNA is TGTGCCAGCAGCTTGGCGGGGGACAGTGAGCAGTTCTTC. Protein sequence: CASSLAGDSEQFF.

DNA for the CDR3: TGTGCCAGCAGCTTCCCACGGGGGGGAAGCAATCAGCCCCAGCATTTT. It specifies CASSFPRGGSNQPQHF. The genes are TRBV7-2 and TRBJ1-5, with a possible D match to TRBD1 (5 bases). The CDR3 has 16 amino acids. Germline assignment: CDR1 SGHTA and CDR2 FQGNSA. Trimming took 3 bases from V and 1 from J, leaving 13 bases between them.

This chain uses TRBV7-2 with TRBJ1-2; no reliable D call. This CDR3 comprises 16 residues. V dropped 5 bases and J dropped 2 bases, with 18 bases sitting between them. Germline CDR1 and CDR2: SGHTA and FQGNSA. CDR3 sequence reads: CASSPGGRRPNYGYTF. CDR3 DNA: TGTGCCAGCAGCCCTGGTGGCAGGCGCCCCAACTATGGCTACACCTTC.

The J gene is TRBJ2-7, the V gene TRBV14, with 15 nucleotides matching TRBD2. Germline lookup yields CDR1 SGHDN and CDR2 FVKESK. The ends lost 4 bases at V and 4 bases at J; junction bases unmatched: 17. The CDR3 spans 20 residues. CDR3 region: CASSPSRDSAGLAGGYEQYF. The CDR3 nucleotides are TGTGCCAGCAGCCCAAGTCGGGACAGTGCGGGACTAGCGGGAGGATACGAGCAGTACTTC.

The chain recombines TRBV29-1 with TRBJ1-1; weak D call: TRBD1 (5 bases). V lost 4 bases and J lost 0, with 9 bases in between. Germline loops: CDR1 SQVTM, CDR2 ANQGSEA. The CDR3 is made up of 13 amino acids. DNA of the CDR3: TGCAGCGTTGCGGGGGAGATGAACACTGAAGCTTTCTTT. Residues: CSVAGEMNTEAFF. Filled out from reference TRBV29-1 and TRBJ1-1, the complete variable domain reads SAVISQKPSRDICQRGTSLTIQCQVDSQVTMMFWYRQQPGQSLTLIATANQGSEATYESGFVIDKFPISRPNLTFSTLTVSNMSPEDSSIYLCSVAGEMNTEAFFGQGTRLTVV.

This chain joins TRBV6-5 and TRBJ2-7; D is unresolved. The CDR3 spans 15 residues. Looked up from germline, CDR1 is MNHEY and CDR2 is SVGAGI. Trimming removed 0 bases at V and 0 bases at J, with 9 bases between. The CDR3 DNA reads as TGTGCCAGCAGTTACTCGTACGGAGACTCCTACGAGCAGTACTTC. Translation gives CASSYSYGDSYEQYF.

The chain is built from TRBV7-6 and TRBJ2-7, with a possible D match to TRBD1 (5 bases). This CDR3 spans 15 amino acids. The germline V gene has CDR1 SGHVS and CDR2 FNYEAQ. The V and J ends lost 5 bases and 0 bases respectively, with 14 bases between them. The CDR3 reads CASSRHRFDSYEQYF. In DNA, the CDR3 is TGTGCCAGCAGCCGACACAGGTTCGACTCCTACGAGCAGTACTTC.

The chain has TRBV7-2 and TRBJ2-1, with TRBD2 matching 15 bases. The V gene's germline CDR1 is SGHTA and CDR2 FQGNSA. The CDR3 loop spans 17 amino acids. J lost 7 bases, V lost 5 bases, and 9 bases had no gene match. CDR3 amino acids: CASSPRTSGRARNEQFF. CDR3 in DNA: TGTGCCAGCAGCCCCCGGACTAGCGGGAGGGCCAGGAATGAGCAGTTCTTC.

The V gene is TRBV7-2, the J gene TRBJ2-2; possibly TRBD1 for D (6 bases). The CDR3 is 16 residues long. The V end lost 0 bases, the J end lost 5 bases, and 13 bases lay between the germline ends. Per germline, CDR1 SGHTA and CDR2 FQGNSA. CDR3 bases: TGTGCCAGCAGCTTAGCGGCAACAGGGTGGACCGGGGAGCTGTTTTTT. Protein sequence: CASSLAATGWTGELFF.

The J gene is TRBJ2-1, the V gene TRBV9; TRBD2 aligns across 8 bases. The junction had 9 bases not matched to a gene; V was cut back by 3 bases and J by 4 bases. Germline V gives CDR1 SGDLS, CDR2 YYNGEE. The CDR3 has 16 amino acids. The CDR3 sequence: CASSARVAGIYNEQFF. The CDR3 nucleotides read TGTGCCAGCAGCGCTCGGGTAGCGGGAATTTACAATGAGCAGTTCTTC.

The chain joins TRBV12-5 to TRBJ1-1, with D perhaps TRBD1 (6 bases). Germline V gives CDR1 LGHNT, CDR2 FRNRAP. Trimming pared 6 bases from V and 4 bases from J, leaving 12 bases between. The CDR3 runs to 13 residues. The CDR3 DNA is TGTGCTAGTGGACCCGACAGGACCACTGAAGCTTTCTTT. Protein product: CASGPDRTTEAFF.

Points on this clone: One end of the junction fails to match germline, which may point to a read error. The J gene is TRBJ2-6, the V gene TRBV5-1; D might be TRBD2 (6 bases). Germline-derived CDR1 and CDR2 are SGHRS and YFSETQ. The CDR3 spans 14 residues. The CDR3 DNA reads as TGCGCCAGCAGCGGGGACTCTGGGGCCAATGTCCTGACTTTC. Translating gives CASSGDSGANVLTF.

The chain couples TRBV7-2 to TRBJ2-2; 7 bases align to TRBD2. Trimming removed 5 bases from V and 5 bases from J; junction bases left unmatched: 14. The CDR3 is 17 residues long. CDR1 and CDR2 (germline): SGHTA, FQGNSA. Written as DNA, the CDR3 is TGTGCCAGCAGCCCCCGCGGCGGGAGCGAACGGACCGGGGAGCTGTTTTTT. It encodes CASSPRGGSERTGELFF.

This clone is a singleton in its sample. This chain joins TRBV6-5 and TRBJ1-2; 7 bases map to TRBD1. This CDR3 has 13 residues. V lost 6 bases, J lost 8 bases, and 9 bases stayed unmatched. Germline assignment: CDR1 MNHEY and CDR2 SVGAGI. The CDR3 DNA is TGTGCCAGCAGCCTAACAGGGGTGGGCGGCTACACCTTC. Amino acid sequence: CASSLTGVGGYTF.

This chain uses TRBV7-2 with TRBJ2-2; 9 bases fit TRBD2. Trimming cost V 5 bases and J 4 bases; bases outside gene matches: 17. The CDR3 covers 19 residues. Germline V lookup: CDR1 SGHTA, CDR2 FQGNSA. CDR3 DNA sequence: TGTGCCAGCAGCCCCCGGGGCAGCGGGGGGCTCAGGGGCACCGGGGAGCTGTTTTTT. Its translation: CASSPRGSGGLRGTGELFF.

This chain links TRBV5-4 with TRBJ2-3; 9 bases match TRBD1. J gave up 6 bases and V 5 bases, and 13 bases lay outside the gene matches. CDR3 length: 16 residues. Germline-derived CDR1 and CDR2 are SGHNT and YYREEE (reference sequence). This CDR3 is CASSRPRTGAQDTQYF. The DNA for the CDR3 is TGTGCCAGCAGTCGGCCGAGGACAGGGGCCCAGGATACGCAGTATTTT. The full variable domain, in which reference TRBV5-4 and TRBJ2-3 provide the parts outside the CDR3, is ETGVTQSPTHLIKTRGQQVTLRCSSQSGHNTVSWYQQALGQGPQFIFQYYREEENGRGNFPPRFSGLQFPNYSSELNVNALELDDSALYLCASSRPRTGAQDTQYFGPGTRLTVL.

As concerns this clone: This sample also contains other DNA sequences that code for the same CDR3. The chain is built from TRBV5-1 and TRBJ2-5; D call uncertain. The CDR3 runs to 11 residues. Germline V gene sequence: CDR1 SGHRS, CDR2 YFSETQ. V was clipped by 3 bases and J by 5 bases, with 5 bases between them. DNA of the CDR3: TGCGCCAGCAGCTCCGGGGAGACCCAGTACTTC. Protein sequence: CASSSGETQYF.

The chain joins TRBV7-2 to TRBJ2-1; 15 bases agree with TRBD2. Germline V gene lookup returns CDR1 SGHTA and CDR2 FQGNSA. With V trimmed by 5 bases and J by 6 bases, 5 bases remained unmatched. The CDR3 has 16 residues. The CDR3: CASSTPGLAGGNEQFF. The CDR3 DNA follows: TGTGCCAGCAGCACGCCGGGACTAGCGGGGGGCAATGAGCAGTTCTTC.

This clone was observed once. This rearrangement joins TRBV4-1 to TRBJ1-4, with D perhaps TRBD1 (5 bases). Trimming cost V 0 bases and J 0 bases, with 11 bases left between them. CDR1 is MGHRA, CDR2 YSYEKL, per germline. This CDR3 comprises 17 residues. CDR3 in amino acids: CASSQDQGKATNEKLFF. The CDR3 DNA reads as TGCGCCAGCAGCCAAGATCAGGGCAAGGCAACTAATGAAAAACTGTTTTTT.